This TCR beta chain is from a study of PD-1 and CTLA-4 blockade in melanoma. Trimming at V came to 0 bases and at J to 6 bases, leaving 3 bases not matched to a gene. The CDR3 is 15 amino acids. Germline V CDR1 and CDR2: MDHEN, SYDVKM. This table comes from immunoSEQ multiplex PCR, and its TCRdb copy is limited to in-frame clones, with some not included. The sample includes roughly 30,000 clones, roughly nine tenths seen only once; the top ten take roughly 8.1%. The sample in question was CD8+ T cells from peripheral blood, obtained before anti-PD-1 treatment. This clonotype was sampled from a human donor with melanoma. V is TRBV28 and J is TRBJ2-1; 9 bases fit TRBD2. The CDR3 DNA reads TGTGCCAGCAGTTTATGGACTAGCGGCTCCAATGAGCAGTTCTTC. It encodes CASSLWTSGSNEQFF.